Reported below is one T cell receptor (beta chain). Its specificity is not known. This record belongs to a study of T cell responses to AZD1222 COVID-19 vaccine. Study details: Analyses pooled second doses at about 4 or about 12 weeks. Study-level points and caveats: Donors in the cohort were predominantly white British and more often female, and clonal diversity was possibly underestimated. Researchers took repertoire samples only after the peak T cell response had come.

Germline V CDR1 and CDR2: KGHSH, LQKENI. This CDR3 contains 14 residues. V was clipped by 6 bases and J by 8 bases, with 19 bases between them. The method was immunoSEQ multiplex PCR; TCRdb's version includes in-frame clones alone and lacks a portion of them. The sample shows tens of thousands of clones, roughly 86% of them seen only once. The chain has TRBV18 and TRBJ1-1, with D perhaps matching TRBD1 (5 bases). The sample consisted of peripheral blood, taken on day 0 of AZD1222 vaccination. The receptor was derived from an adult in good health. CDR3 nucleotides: TGTGCCAGCTCCGACAGTATGTACCGTCGGGAAGCTTTCTTT. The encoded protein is CASSDSMYRREAFF.